The 23 T cell receptor beta chains listed next were all sequenced from one sample in a study of T cell repertoires in cytomegalovirus infection. Each CDR3 protein gets one entry after TCRdb re-called the reads with MiXCR. The data show 150,000 or so distinct CDR3 sequences, 15% to 20% seen once. The sequenced sample was CD8+ T cells from PBMCs. These receptors originate from a human donor in good health (CMV status not recorded). Some clones in this sample may be carry-over from other donors' samples.

This chain connects TRBV6-1 to TRBJ1-1; D ambiguous. V was trimmed by 5 bases and J by 2 bases, leaving 12 bases between them. Per the germline V gene, CDR1 is MNHNS and CDR2 is SASEGT. The CDR3 consists of 14 residues. The CDR3 here is CASSYNDINTEAFF. CDR3 DNA: TGTGCCAGCAGTTACAACGATATAAACACTGAAGCTTTCTTT.

The chain recombines TRBV28 with TRBJ1-4; D is ambiguous. Trimming left V 1 base short and J 0 bases short, with 6 bases between. CDR3 length: 15 residues. Germline V gives CDR1 MDHEN, CDR2 SYDVKM. This CDR3 is CASSLSVATNEKLFF. The CDR3 nucleotides read TGTGCCAGCAGTTTATCGGTTGCAACTAATGAAAAACTGTTTTTT.

This clonotype has only a few counts. This rearrangement joins TRBV29-1 to TRBJ2-1; D gene uncertain. V was cut by 5 bases and J by 5 bases, with 7 bases left in between. In germline, CDR1 is SQVTM, CDR2 ANQGSEA. The CDR3 runs to 11 residues. This CDR3 is CSVPLHNEQFF. DNA of the CDR3: TGCAGCGTTCCTCTGCACAATGAGCAGTTCTTC.

This clonotype has only a few counts. The chain links TRBV7-7 to TRBJ1-6; a possible D gene is TRBD1 (5 bases). Trimming pared 6 bases from V and 8 bases from J, leaving 26 bases between. CDR1 is SSHAT, CDR2 FNYEAQ, per germline (reference sequence). CDR3 length: 18 residues. Written as DNA, the CDR3 is TGTGCCAGCAGATCCCAGGCTTCCGGGGCCTCATGGGATTCACCCCTCCACTTT. Translation gives CASRSQASGASWDSPLHF.

This clonotype was detected only a few times. The rearrangement uses TRBV13 and TRBJ2-3; a weak D match, TRBD2 (5 bases). Trimming pared 6 bases from V and 6 bases from J, leaving 13 bases between. This CDR3 region has 13 residues. Germline V gene lookup returns CDR1 PRHDT and CDR2 FYEKMQ (reference sequence). The CDR3 DNA reads TGTGCCAGCAGAAGCTCTAGCTCGGATACGCAGTATTTT. Translation gives CASRSSSSDTQYF.

This clonotype has only a few counts. The chain has TRBV7-2 and TRBJ1-1; D uncertain. CDR1 is SGHTA, CDR2 FQGNSA, per germline. The CDR3 is 15 residues long. The V gene lost 1 base and the J gene lost 1 base, with 10 bases spanning the gap. In nucleotides, the CDR3 is TGTGCCAGCAGCTTAGTGAGGGCGGGGAACACTGAAGCTTTCTTT. It is translated as CASSLVRAGNTEAFF.

With respect to this clonotype: The junction and the germline gene differ at one end; a read error may be behind it. The chain joins TRBV7-9 to TRBJ2-1; 10 nucleotides match TRBD2. Germline V CDR1 and CDR2: SEHNR, FQNEAQ (reference sequence). The CDR3 runs 14 residues. In nucleotides, the CDR3 is TGTGCCAGCAGCCTAGCGGGAGCCCACAATGAGCAGTTCTTC. Protein: CASSLAGAHNEQFF. The full variable domain, its missing parts supplied by reference TRBV7-9 and TRBJ2-1, is DTGVSQNPRHKITKRGQNVTFRCDPISEHNRLYWYRQTLGQGPEFLTYFQNEAQLEKSRLLSDRFSAERPKGSFSTLEIQRTEQGDSAMYLCASSLAGAHNEQFFGPGTRLTVL.

In this sample, this clonotype turned up a few times. The J gene is TRBJ2-7, the V gene TRBV7-8, with D uncertain. From germline, CDR1 is SGHVS and CDR2 FQNEAQ. V was pared by 0 bases and J by 3 bases, with 6 bases between. This CDR3 is built from 13 residues. The CDR3 loop reads CASSLAQIYEQYF. The CDR3 nucleotides are TGTGCCAGCAGCTTAGCCCAAATCTACGAGCAGTACTTC.

V gene TRBV30 combines with J gene TRBJ2-7; a possible D gene is TRBD2 (5 bases). Germline-derived CDR1 and CDR2 are GTSNPN and SVGIG (reference sequence). This CDR3 region has 13 residues. The germline V and J ends were trimmed by 5 bases and 1 base, with 12 bases remaining between them. CDR3 coding DNA: TGTGCCTGGGCACCGGGATTTTCCTACGAGCAGTACTTC. Translation: CAWAPGFSYEQYF.

The chain employs TRBV11-2 and TRBJ1-1, with a tentative D call TRBD1 (6 bases). Trimming took 2 bases from V and 4 from J, leaving 14 bases between them. This CDR3 spans 15 amino acids. Germline V gene data show CDR1 as SGHAT and CDR2 as FQNNGV. The CDR3 DNA is TGTGCCAGCAGCTTACGGGGGGCGCAGGGCACTGAAGCTTTCTTT. It encodes CASSLRGAQGTEAFF.

This clonotype has only a few counts. The V call is TRBV28, the J call TRBJ2-1, with D unclear. This CDR3 has 15 residues. V shed 1 base and J shed 2 bases, with 9 bases lying between them. The germline V gene has CDR1 MDHEN and CDR2 SYDVKM. The CDR3 here is CASSLYGLTYNEQFF. The CDR3 DNA sequence: TGTGCCAGCAGTTTATACGGTCTGACCTACAATGAGCAGTTCTTC.

This clonotype occurred many times. This chain connects TRBV7-2 to TRBJ2-7, with 7 bases matching TRBD1. Germline CDR1 is SGHTA and CDR2 is FQGNSA. V was clipped by 3 bases and J by 4 bases; unmatched bases: 3. The CDR3 runs 13 residues. The CDR3 DNA sequence: TGTGCCAGCAGCTTCCAGGGGGATTACGAGCAGTACTTC. Residues: CASSFQGDYEQYF.

The chain combines TRBV11-2 with TRBJ2-7; possible D gene TRBD2, 5 bases. The CDR3 has 15 residues. The germline V gene encodes CDR1 SGHAT and CDR2 FQNNGV. V shed 0 bases and J shed 6 bases, with 15 bases lying between them. The CDR3 DNA is TGTGCCAGCAGCTTAGAGGGCGGGCTTCCGCTCGAGCAGTACTTC. Its translation is CASSLEGGLPLEQYF.

In its sample, this clonotype was seen a few times. This chain connects TRBV11-2 to TRBJ2-7; 10 nucleotides match TRBD1. The CDR3 totals 13 residues. Trimming took 5 bases from V and 7 from J; bases not matched to a gene: 5. CDR1 SGHAT and CDR2 FQNNGV come from the germline V gene. CDR3 DNA sequence: TGTGCCAGCAGCCCGGGGACAGGGGTTGAGCAGTACTTC. Translating it yields CASSPGTGVEQYF.

As to this clonotype: The conserved phenylalanine or tryptophan is not found at the CDR3 terminus, so this likely reflects a read error. V is TRBV28 and J is TRBJ1-1; a possible D gene is TRBD1 (5 bases). The germline V gene encodes CDR1 MDHEN and CDR2 SYDVKM. V was trimmed by 6 bases and J by 0 bases, leaving 11 bases between them. The CDR3 covers 14 residues. The CDR3 is CASRPRDLNTEAFL. The CDR3 DNA reads as TGTGCCAGCAGACCCAGGGACCTGAACACTGAAGCTTTCCTT.

Only a few counts were recorded for this clonotype. This chain joins TRBV7-2 and TRBJ1-2; D is ambiguous. Germline CDR1 and CDR2: SGHTA and FQGNSA. The V end lost 5 bases, the J end lost 8 bases, and 15 bases lay between the germline ends. This CDR3 comprises 13 residues. CDR3 sequence (DNA): TGTGCCAGCAGCCCACTGGGTGGTTCCGGCTACACCTTC. It is translated as CASSPLGGSGYTF.

CDR3 bases: TGTGCCAGCAGCCAAGACGTACTAGCCGGGGCTTTGGGGCAGTATTTT. This gives the protein CASSQDVLAGALGQYF. The rearrangement links TRBV4-2 to TRBJ2-3; the D gene is possibly TRBD2 (6 bases). V lost 0 bases and J 11 bases, leaving 21 bases between the germline ends. This CDR3 region has 16 residues. From germline, CDR1 is LGHNA and CDR2 YNFKEQ.

At least ten counts were recorded for this clonotype. The chain joins TRBV28 to TRBJ2-7; unclear D gene. V was pared by 1 base and J by 2 bases, with 12 bases between. The CDR3 spans 15 residues. Germline assignment: CDR1 MDHEN and CDR2 SYDVKM. CDR3 sequence: CASSLSWTFTYEQYF. The CDR3 nucleotides read TGTGCCAGCAGTTTATCGTGGACGTTTACCTACGAGCAGTACTTC.

Only a few counts were recorded for this clonotype. This rearrangement joins TRBV28 to TRBJ2-7; D is unclear. CDR1 MDHEN and CDR2 SYDVKM come from the germline V gene. V lost 6 bases, J lost 6 bases, and 12 bases lay in between. The length of the CDR3 is 12 residues. For the CDR3, the DNA is TGTGCCAGCAGACCCGAAGGGCCCGAGCAGTACTTC. The encoded protein is CASRPEGPEQYF.

The V and J genes are TRBV28 and TRBJ2-2, with a tentative D call TRBD1 (6 bases). This CDR3 has 18 amino acids. V gave up 0 bases and J gave up 2 bases, with 16 bases separating them. Germline V CDR1 and CDR2: MDHEN, SYDVKM. The CDR3 sequence: CASSLWVAWDTNTGELFF. As DNA, the CDR3 is TGTGCCAGCAGTTTATGGGTTGCGTGGGACACCAACACCGGGGAGCTGTTTTTT.

The V and J genes are TRBV15 and TRBJ1-4; D is uncertain. This CDR3 region has 16 residues. Looked up from germline, CDR1 is LNHNV and CDR2 is YYDKDF (reference sequence). V lost 6 bases, J lost 2 bases, and 16 bases lay in between. The CDR3 DNA sequence: TGTGCCACCAGATTAACGGGCGCCGGGACTAATGAAAAACTGTTTTTT. Protein product: CATRLTGAGTNEKLFF.

The chain employs TRBV28 and TRBJ2-7; 8 nucleotides match TRBD2. The trim removed 7 bases at V and 5 bases at J, leaving 7 bases unmatched. The germline V gene has CDR1 MDHEN and CDR2 SYDVKM. The CDR3 is made up of 13 amino acids. The CDR3 sequence is CASTAGGMNEQYF. Here the CDR3 DNA reads TGTGCCAGCACGGCGGGGGGTATGAACGAGCAGTACTTC.

This clonotype was seen only a few times. The chain joins TRBV12-3 or TRBV12-4 to TRBJ1-1, with unresolved D. CDR3 length equals 16 residues. The V end lost 6 bases, the J end lost 0 bases, and 17 bases lay between the germline ends. The CDR3 is CASSFHLRRLNTEAFF. The CDR3 coding sequence is TGTGCCAGCAGCTTTCACCTAAGAAGGTTGAACACTGAAGCTTTCTTT.